This T cell receptor beta chain was sequenced for a study of blood T cell repertoires in COVID-19. Study as a whole: Both acute and convalescent COVID-19 samples were obtained from the United States, Italy and Spain.

Study processing details: Amplifying reference gene primers gave estimates of nucleated cell counts. Data came from immunoSEQ multiplex PCR; TCRdb stores just in-frame clones and leaves some out. V and J calls and clone size come straight from that table; D and trimming were deduced from the DNA. This sample carries 150,000 or so clones, about 89% of them seen once, and the ten largest clones take around 6.3%. The receptor comes from a man at least 80 years old with acute or convalescent COVID-19. Sequences were obtained from peripheral blood.

Written as DNA, the CDR3 is TGTGCCAGCAGTTGGCAGGCCAGCCCCCATGCGCGAGAGCAGTACTTC. Translation: CASSWQASPHAREQYF. The V call is TRBV27, the J call TRBJ2-7, with D unresolved. The germline gives CDR1 MNHEY, CDR2 SMNVEV (reference sequence). The CDR3 is 16 amino acids. Trimming shortened V by 4 bases and J by 7 bases, and 23 bases separated the two germline ends.